Sequencing of this TCR beta chain was carried out in a study of T cells expressing NK-cell markers. For each CDR3 protein, TCRdb gives one entry from its re-call of the 5' RACE reads, without DNA. This sample's table reports some 340,000 distinct CDR3 sequences. The CDR3 length is 11 residues. From germline, CDR1 is SEHNR and CDR2 FQNEAQ (reference sequence). This sequence was found in a man aged 18-75 years in good health. Sequencing was performed on blood T cells: a sorted CD56 or NKG2C T cell subset, CD4+ or CD8+ T cells, or bulk PBMC T cells (not recorded which). V is TRBV7-9 and J is TRBJ2-5. This CDR3 reads CASSRTETQYF. The full variable domain, completed using reference TRBV7-9 and TRBJ2-5, is DTGVSQNPRHKITKRGQNVTFRCDPISEHNRLYWYRQTLGQGPEFLTYFQNEAQLEKSRLLSDRFSAERPKGSFSTLEIQRTEQGDSAMYLCASSRTETQYFGPGTRLLVL.